Each of the 18 T cell receptor beta chains below was sequenced from the same sample in a study of molecular identifiers for immune sequencing clone quantification. TCRdb re-analysed the PCR reads in MiXCR, keeping a single row per CDR3 protein. The table has about 68,000 distinct CDR3 sequences, 15% to 20% seen once. Sequencing input: naive CD8+ T cells from blood, with Jurkat cell RNA spiked in. Subset indicated: FACS-sorted CD8+CD4-CCR7+CD45RA+ naive T cells. Receptor source: a human donor in good health. Some libraries in this study had Jurkat cell RNA spiked in.

There are many counts of this clonotype. This chain connects TRBV7-9 to TRBJ2-5; D not resolved. V lost 6 bases to trimming and J lost 2 bases, with 16 bases between them. The CDR3 is 15 amino acids. CDR1 is SEHNR and CDR2 is FQNEAQ in the germline V gene (reference sequence). The CDR3 reads CASSSAQAVQETQYF. In DNA form, the CDR3 reads TGTGCCAGCAGTTCTGCCCAGGCGGTACAAGAGACCCAGTACTTC.

In regard to this clonotype: Germline and junction disagree at one end, which may indicate a read error. The V and J genes are TRBV7-6 and TRBJ2-7, with D perhaps being TRBD1 or TRBD2 (5 bases each). The CDR3 runs 16 residues. CDR1 SGHVS and CDR2 FNYEAQ come from the germline V gene. CDR3 bases: TGCGCCAGCAGCTTAGGCACGGGACCCCCCTGGAACGAGCAGTACTTC. Encoded protein: CASSLGTGPPWNEQYF.

Only one count was recorded for this clonotype. A read error may be the cause here, since a much bigger clone is one base away. This chain connects TRBV27 to TRBJ1-5; D is undetermined. V shed 2 bases and J shed 9 bases, with 11 bases lying between them. Per the germline V gene, CDR1 is MNHEY and CDR2 is SMNVEV (reference sequence). There are 13 residues in the CDR3. CDR3 loop: CASSLRVLRPQHF. The CDR3 DNA reads as TGTGCCAGCAGTTTAAGGGTTCTTCGGCCCCAGCATTTT.

In regard to this clonotype: A single base separates this from a much larger clone, so it may be a read error. Here the CDR3 reads CAGSLDLDGRADPDTQYF. CDR3 DNA: TGTGCCGGCAGCTTGGACCTTGACGGGAGGGCCGATCCAGATACGCAGTATTTT. This rearrangement joins TRBV11-2 to TRBJ2-3; TRBD2 matches 8 bases. Germline V gives CDR1 SGHAT, CDR2 FQNNGV. The CDR3 is 18 residues long.

This clonotype was recorded at least ten times. This rearrangement joins TRBV10-3 to TRBJ2-7; 14 nucleotides match TRBD2. CDR1 and CDR2 (germline): ENHRY, SYGVKD. The ends lost 3 bases at V and 1 base at J; junction bases unmatched: 8. The CDR3 extends over 18 amino acids. This chain's CDR3 is CAISDLGTSGSSSYEQYF. DNA for the CDR3: TGTGCCATCAGTGATCTAGGGACTAGCGGGAGTAGTTCCTACGAGCAGTACTTC.

This clonotype was seen at least ten times. The V and J genes are TRBV6-5 and TRBJ2-6; D unclear. V was clipped by 6 bases and J by 2 bases, with 14 bases between them. This CDR3 has 16 amino acids. Per germline, CDR1 MNHEY and CDR2 SVGAGI. The CDR3 DNA is TGTGCCAGCAGGTCGCCCTTTTTGGCTGGGGCCAACGTCCTGACTTTC. Protein sequence: CASRSPFLAGANVLTF.

The chain couples TRBV5-5 to TRBJ1-5, with D possibly being TRBD1 (5 bases). CDR3 length: 15 residues. CDR1 SGHKS and CDR2 YYEKEE come from the germline V gene (reference sequence). Trimming took 0 bases from V and 6 from J, leaving 13 bases between them. The CDR3 DNA follows: TGTGCCAGCAGCTTGGGGGGACCAATTGGTCAGCCCCAGCATTTT. Protein product: CASSLGGPIGQPQHF. The entire variable domain, with the rest obtained from reference TRBV5-5 and TRBJ1-5, is as follows: DAGVTQSPTHLIKTRGQQVTLRCSPISGHKSVSWYQQVLGQGPQFIFQYYEKEERGRGNFPDRFSARQFPNYSSELNVNALLLGDSALYLCASSLGGPIGQPQHFGDGTRLSIL.

This clonotype appeared many times. The CDR3 reads CASSQEALADSPDTQYF. CDR3 nucleotide sequence: TGCGCCAGCAGCCAAGAAGCTTTAGCGGACTCGCCAGATACGCAGTATTTT. The genes are TRBV4-3 and TRBJ2-3; tentative D call: TRBD2 (6 bases). Germline CDR1 LGHNA, CDR2 YSLEER. V was clipped by 0 bases and J by 4 bases, with 17 bases between them. The CDR3 loop spans 17 amino acids.

This clonotype has at least ten counts. This rearrangement joins TRBV4-1 to TRBJ1-2; no definite D call. The CDR3 covers 14 residues. From germline, CDR1 is MGHRA and CDR2 YSYEKL. V was trimmed by 1 base and J by 3 bases, leaving 9 bases between them. The chain's CDR3 is CASSQGTEDYGYTF. CDR3 nucleotide sequence: TGCGCCAGCAGCCAAGGTACAGAAGACTATGGCTACACCTTC.

To note about this clonotype: At one boundary the junction diverges from the germline segment, which might be a read error. The CDR3 DNA sequence: TGTGCCAACAGTGAACAGGGAGGAGAACTGTTTTTT. Amino acids: CANSEQGGELFF. The chain is built from TRBV2 and TRBJ1-4; a possible D gene is TRBD1 (6 bases). The CDR3 has 12 residues. Germline V gene lookup returns CDR1 SNHLY and CDR2 FYNNEI.

This clonotype has only a few counts. The chain recombines TRBV19 with TRBJ1-1; TRBD1 matches at 9 bases. V lost 6 bases, J lost 5 bases, and 7 bases stayed unmatched. Germline V lookup: CDR1 LNHDA, CDR2 SQIVND (reference sequence). The CDR3 consists of 14 residues. The chain's CDR3 is CASRGQGLVTEAFF. The CDR3 DNA is TGTGCCAGTAGGGGACAGGGATTGGTGACTGAAGCTTTCTTT. The complete variable domain, with remaining parts taken from reference TRBV19 and TRBJ1-1, reads DGGITQSPKYLFRKEGQNVTLSCEQNLNHDAMYWYRQDPGQGLRLIYYSQIVNDFQKGDIAEGYSVSREKKESFPLTVTSAQKNPTAFYLCASRGQGLVTEAFFGQGTRLTVV.

This clonotype was detected only once. A much larger clone differs from this one at a single base, so this may be a read error. The gene calls are TRBV9 and TRBJ2-5; 8 bases align to TRBD1. This CDR3 is 14 amino acids long. CDR1 and CDR2 (germline): SGDLS, YYNGEE. The V gene end was trimmed by 4 bases and the J gene end by 9 bases; junction bases not matched to a gene: 11. For the CDR3, the DNA is TGTGCCAGCAGCCCACAGGGGGTTTTGGAGGCCCAGTACTTC. Its translation: CASSPQGVLEAQYF.

This clonotype was recorded at least ten times. The genes are TRBV4-1 and TRBJ2-1; TRBD1 or TRBD2 may be the D gene (5 bases each). The CDR3 is 15 amino acids. Germline V gives CDR1 MGHRA, CDR2 YSYEKL. Deletions cut 3 bases from V and 2 bases from J, with 11 bases between. The CDR3 loop reads CASSQGTAAYNEQFF. The CDR3 nucleotides are TGCGCCAGCAGCCAGGGGACGGCAGCCTACAATGAGCAGTTCTTC.

This clonotype came up a few times. CDR3 DNA: TGTGCCAGCAGTTTCCCCAACAATGAGCAGTTCTTC. Translation gives CASSFPNNEQFF. The genes are TRBV28 and TRBJ2-1; unclear D gene. Trimming took off 3 bases at V and 5 bases at J, with 5 bases between the two ends. The CDR3 runs 12 residues. The germline V gene encodes CDR1 MDHEN and CDR2 SYDVKM.

This clonotype was counted at least ten times. The chain links TRBV20-1 to TRBJ2-1; possible D gene TRBD2, 6 bases. From germline, CDR1 is DFQATT and CDR2 SNEGSKA (reference sequence). The length of the CDR3 is 14 residues. The V end was cut by 5 bases, the J end by 3 bases, with 14 bases between. The CDR3 protein is CSARRNSGYNEQFF. The CDR3 DNA reads TGCAGTGCTCGGAGGAATAGCGGCTACAATGAGCAGTTCTTC.

This clonotype was detected a few times. Just one base apart from a much larger clone, this may be a read error. The chain employs TRBV6-5 and TRBJ2-7, with D unclear. Germline V gives CDR1 MNHEY, CDR2 SVGAGI. The V end lost 2 bases, the J end lost 8 bases, and 19 bases lay between the germline ends. The CDR3 is 15 amino acids. The chain's CDR3 is CASSYAETPPTKQYF. The CDR3 DNA reads TGTGCCAGCAGTTACGCCGAGACGCCGCCCACCAAGCAGTACTTC.

This chain joins TRBV5-3 and TRBJ2-7, with 8 bases fitting TRBD1. TRBV5-3 is an open reading frame whose function is uncertain. V lost 8 bases, J lost 5 bases, and 18 bases stayed unmatched. The CDR3 runs to 16 residues. As DNA, the CDR3 is TGTGCCAGCAGCCCCCGGGACAGGAGTAAGGGGGACGAGCAGTACTTC. Translated: CASSPRDRSKGDEQYF.

V and J are TRBV5-4 and TRBJ2-7; TRBD2 matches 9 bases. The V segment lost 3 bases and the J segment 7 bases; nucleotides outside the gene matches: 14. Germline CDR1 is SGHNT and CDR2 is YYREEE (reference sequence). CDR3 length: 16 amino acids. CDR3 in amino acids: CASSSLGTSINEEQYF. For the CDR3, the DNA is TGTGCCAGCAGCTCCCTCGGGACTAGCATCAATGAGGAGCAGTACTTC.